This T cell receptor (beta chain) was retrieved from a study of blood T cell repertoires in COVID-19. The ends lost 5 bases at V and 3 bases at J; junction bases unmatched: 8. This CDR3 spans 16 amino acids. Germline V gives CDR1 MDHEN, CDR2 SYDVKM. Here immunoSEQ multiplex PCR was the method, and the copy in TCRdb shows in-frame clones only, minus some. This table holds roughly 350,000 clones, approximately 89% found once. Material: peripheral blood. The chain is built from TRBV28 and TRBJ2-2; 8 positions agree with TRBD2. The TCR sequence derives from a woman in her 30s with COVID-19, enrolled during active disease. The CDR3 coding sequence is TGTGCCAGCAGTAAAACGAGCGGGAGACACACCGGGGAGCTGTTTTTT. It encodes CASSKTSGRHTGELFF.